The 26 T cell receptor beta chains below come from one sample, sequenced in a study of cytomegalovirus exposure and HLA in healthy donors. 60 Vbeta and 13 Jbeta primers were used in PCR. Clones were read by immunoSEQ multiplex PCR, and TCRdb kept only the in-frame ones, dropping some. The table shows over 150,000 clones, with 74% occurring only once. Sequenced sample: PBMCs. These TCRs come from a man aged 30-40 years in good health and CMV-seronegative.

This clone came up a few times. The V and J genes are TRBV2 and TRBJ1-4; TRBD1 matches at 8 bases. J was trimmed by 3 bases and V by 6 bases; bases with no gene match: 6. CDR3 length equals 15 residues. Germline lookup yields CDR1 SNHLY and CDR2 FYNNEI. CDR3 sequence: CASSPQGAANEKLFF. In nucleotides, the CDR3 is TGTGCCAGCAGCCCCCAGGGGGCAGCTAATGAAAAACTGTTTTTT. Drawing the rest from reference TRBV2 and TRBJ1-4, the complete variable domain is EPEVTQTPSHQVTQMGQEVILRCVPISNHLYFYWYRQILGQKVEFLVSFYNNEISEKSEIFDDQFSVERPDGSNFTLKIRSTKLEDSAMYFCASSPQGAANEKLFFGSGTQLSVL.

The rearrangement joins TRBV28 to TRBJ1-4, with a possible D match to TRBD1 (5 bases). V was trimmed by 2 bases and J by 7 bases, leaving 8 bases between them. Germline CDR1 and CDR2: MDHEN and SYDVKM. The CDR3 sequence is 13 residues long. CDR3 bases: TGTGCCAGCAGTTTACAGGGAGGTGAAAAACTGTTTTTT. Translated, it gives CASSLQGGEKLFF.

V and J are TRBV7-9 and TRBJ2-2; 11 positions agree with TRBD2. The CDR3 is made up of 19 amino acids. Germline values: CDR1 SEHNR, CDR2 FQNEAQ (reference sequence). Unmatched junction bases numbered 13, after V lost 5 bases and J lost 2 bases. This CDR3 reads CASSGPGTSGYRNTGELFF. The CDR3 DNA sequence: TGTGCCAGCAGCGGACCCGGGACTAGCGGTTACCGTAACACCGGGGAGCTGTTTTTT.

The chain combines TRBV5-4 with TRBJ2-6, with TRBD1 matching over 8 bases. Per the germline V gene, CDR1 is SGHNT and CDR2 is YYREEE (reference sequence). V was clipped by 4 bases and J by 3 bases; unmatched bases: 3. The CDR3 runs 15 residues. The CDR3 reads CASSIQGDGANVLTF. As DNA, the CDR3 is TGTGCCAGCAGCATACAGGGGGATGGGGCCAACGTCCTGACTTTC. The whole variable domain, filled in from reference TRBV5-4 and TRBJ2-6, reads ETGVTQSPTHLIKTRGQQVTLRCSSQSGHNTVSWYQQALGQGPQFIFQYYREEENGRGNFPPRFSGLQFPNYSSELNVNALELDDSALYLCASSIQGDGANVLTFGAGSRLTVL.

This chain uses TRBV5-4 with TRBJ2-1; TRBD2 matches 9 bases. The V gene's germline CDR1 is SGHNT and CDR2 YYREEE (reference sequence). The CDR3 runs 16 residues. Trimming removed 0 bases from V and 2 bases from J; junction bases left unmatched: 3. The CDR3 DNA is TGTGCCAGCAGCTTGGGCGGGGGGGGGCCCTACAATGAGCAGTTCTTC. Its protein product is CASSLGGGGPYNEQFF.

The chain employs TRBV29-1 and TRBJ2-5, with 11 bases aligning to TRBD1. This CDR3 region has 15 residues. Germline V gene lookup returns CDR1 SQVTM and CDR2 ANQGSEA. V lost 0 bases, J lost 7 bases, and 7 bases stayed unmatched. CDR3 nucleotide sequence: TGCAGCGTTGAAGACTTGGACAGGGGGCGACGGACCCAGTACTTC. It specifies CSVEDLDRGRRTQYF.

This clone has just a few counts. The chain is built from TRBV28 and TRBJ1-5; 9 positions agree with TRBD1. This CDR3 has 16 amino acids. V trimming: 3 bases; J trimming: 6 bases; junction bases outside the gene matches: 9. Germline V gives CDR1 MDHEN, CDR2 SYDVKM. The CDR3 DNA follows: TGTGCCAGCAGTTTGACGGACAGGGGCTCGACTCAGCCCCAGCATTTT. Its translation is CASSLTDRGSTQPQHF.

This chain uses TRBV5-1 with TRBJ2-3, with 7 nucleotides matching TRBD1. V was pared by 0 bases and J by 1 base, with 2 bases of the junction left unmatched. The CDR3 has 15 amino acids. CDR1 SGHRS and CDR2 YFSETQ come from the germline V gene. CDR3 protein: CASSLGDRGTDTQYF. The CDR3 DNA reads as TGCGCCAGCAGCTTGGGCGACAGGGGCACAGATACGCAGTATTTT.

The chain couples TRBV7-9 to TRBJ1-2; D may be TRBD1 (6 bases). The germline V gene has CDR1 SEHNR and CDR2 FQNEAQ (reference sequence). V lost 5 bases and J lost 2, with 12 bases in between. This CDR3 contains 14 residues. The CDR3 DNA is TGTGCCAGCAGCCGGGACCAGGGGAACTATGGCTACACCTTC. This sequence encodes CASSRDQGNYGYTF.

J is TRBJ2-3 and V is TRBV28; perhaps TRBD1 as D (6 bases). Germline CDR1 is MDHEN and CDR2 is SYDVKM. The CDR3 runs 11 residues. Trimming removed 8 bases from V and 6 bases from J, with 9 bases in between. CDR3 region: CASEQGDTQYF. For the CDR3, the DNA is TGTGCCAGCGAACAGGGTGATACGCAGTATTTT.

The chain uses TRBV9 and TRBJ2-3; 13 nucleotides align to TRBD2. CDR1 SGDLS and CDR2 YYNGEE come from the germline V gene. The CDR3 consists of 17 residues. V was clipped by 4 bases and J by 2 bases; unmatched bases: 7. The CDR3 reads CASSLRTSGGTTDTQYF. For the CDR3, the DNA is TGTGCCAGCAGCCTCCGGACTAGCGGGGGTACCACAGATACGCAGTATTTT.

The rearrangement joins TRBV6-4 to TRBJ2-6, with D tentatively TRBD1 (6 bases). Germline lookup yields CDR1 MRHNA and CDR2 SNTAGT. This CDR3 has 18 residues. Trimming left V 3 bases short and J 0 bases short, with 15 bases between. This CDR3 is CASSEGQPSSSGANVLTF. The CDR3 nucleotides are TGTGCCAGCAGTGAAGGACAGCCTTCGAGCTCTGGGGCCAACGTCCTGACTTTC.

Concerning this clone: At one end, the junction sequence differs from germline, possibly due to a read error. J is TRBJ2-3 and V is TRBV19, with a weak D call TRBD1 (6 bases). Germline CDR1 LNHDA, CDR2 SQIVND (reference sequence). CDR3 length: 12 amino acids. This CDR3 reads CASSIGTPYAAF. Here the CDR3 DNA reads TGTGCCAGTAGTATTGGGACACCCTATGCCGCTTTT.

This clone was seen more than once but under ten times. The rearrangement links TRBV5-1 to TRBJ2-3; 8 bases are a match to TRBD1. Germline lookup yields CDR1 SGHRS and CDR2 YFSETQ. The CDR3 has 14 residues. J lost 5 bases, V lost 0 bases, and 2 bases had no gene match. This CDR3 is CASSLARGRDTQYF. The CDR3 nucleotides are TGCGCCAGCAGCTTGGCCAGGGGGCGAGATACGCAGTATTTT.

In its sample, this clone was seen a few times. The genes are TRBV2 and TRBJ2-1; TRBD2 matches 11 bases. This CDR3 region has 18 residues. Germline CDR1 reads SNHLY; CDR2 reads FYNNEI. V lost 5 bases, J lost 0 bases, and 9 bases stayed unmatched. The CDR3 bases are TGTGCCAGCAGTAGGAGTCTAGCGGGGGGTTACTCCTACAATGAGCAGTTCTTC. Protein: CASSRSLAGGYSYNEQFF.

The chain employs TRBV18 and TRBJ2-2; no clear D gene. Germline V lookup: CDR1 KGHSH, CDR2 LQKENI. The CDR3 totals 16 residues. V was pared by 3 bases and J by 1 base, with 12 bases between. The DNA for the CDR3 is TGTGCCAGCTCACCCCTAGTATCCCGGAACACCGGGGAGCTGTTTTTT. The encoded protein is CASSPLVSRNTGELFF.

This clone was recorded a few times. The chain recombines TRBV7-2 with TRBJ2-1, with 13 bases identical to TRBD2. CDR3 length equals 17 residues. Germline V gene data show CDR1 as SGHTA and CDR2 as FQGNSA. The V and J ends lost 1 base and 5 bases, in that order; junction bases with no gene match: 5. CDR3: CASSLVGTSGTNNEQFF. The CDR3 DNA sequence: TGTGCCAGCAGCTTAGTGGGGACTAGCGGGACTAACAATGAGCAGTTCTTC. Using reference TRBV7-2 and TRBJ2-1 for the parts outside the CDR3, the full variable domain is GAGVSQSPSNKVTEKGKDVELRCDPISGHTALYWYRQSLGQGLEFLIYFQGNSAPDKSGLPSDRFSAERTGGSVSTLTIQRTQQEDSAVYLCASSLVGTSGTNNEQFFGPGTRLTVL.

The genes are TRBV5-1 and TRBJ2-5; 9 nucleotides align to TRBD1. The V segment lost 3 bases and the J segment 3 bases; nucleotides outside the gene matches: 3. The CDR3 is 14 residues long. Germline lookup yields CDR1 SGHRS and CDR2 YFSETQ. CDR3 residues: CASSWGDREETQYF. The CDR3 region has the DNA TGCGCCAGCAGCTGGGGGGACAGGGAAGAGACCCAGTACTTC.

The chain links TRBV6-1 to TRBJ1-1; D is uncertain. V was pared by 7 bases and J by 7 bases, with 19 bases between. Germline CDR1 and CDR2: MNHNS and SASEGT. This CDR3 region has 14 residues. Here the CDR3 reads CASTRVMGGREAFF. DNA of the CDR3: TGTGCCAGCACCCGGGTGATGGGAGGTCGTGAAGCTTTCTTT.

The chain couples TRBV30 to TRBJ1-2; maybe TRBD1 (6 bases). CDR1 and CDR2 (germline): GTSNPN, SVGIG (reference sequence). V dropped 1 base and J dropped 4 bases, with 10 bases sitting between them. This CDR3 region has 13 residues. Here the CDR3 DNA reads TGTGCCTGGAGTGAGCAGGGGCGCTATGGCTACACCTTC. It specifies CAWSEQGRYGYTF. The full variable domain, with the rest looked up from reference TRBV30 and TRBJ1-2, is SQTIHQWPATLVQPVGSPLSLECTVEGTSNPNLYWYRQAAGRGLQLLFYSVGIGQISSEVPQNLSASRPQDRQFILSSKKLLLSDSGFYLCAWSEQGRYGYTFGSGTRLTVV.

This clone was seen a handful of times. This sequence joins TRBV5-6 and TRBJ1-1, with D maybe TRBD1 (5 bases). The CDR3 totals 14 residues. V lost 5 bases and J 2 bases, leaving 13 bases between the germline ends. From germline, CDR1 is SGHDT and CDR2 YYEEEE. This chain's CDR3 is CASRRGTGNTEAFF. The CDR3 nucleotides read TGTGCCAGCAGACGGGGGACGGGTAACACTGAAGCTTTCTTT.

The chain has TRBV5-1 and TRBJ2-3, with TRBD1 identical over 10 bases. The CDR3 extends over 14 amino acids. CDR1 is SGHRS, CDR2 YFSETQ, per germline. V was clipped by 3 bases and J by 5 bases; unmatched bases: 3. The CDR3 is CASSSGTGVDTQYF. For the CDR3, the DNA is TGCGCCAGCAGCTCCGGGACAGGGGTAGATACGCAGTATTTT.

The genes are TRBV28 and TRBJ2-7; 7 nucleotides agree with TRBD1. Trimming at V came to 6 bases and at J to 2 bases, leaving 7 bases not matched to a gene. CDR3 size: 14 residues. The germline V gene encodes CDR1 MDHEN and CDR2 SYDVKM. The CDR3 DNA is TGTGCCAGCAGCCACCGGGACAGCCCCTACGAGCAGTACTTC. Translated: CASSHRDSPYEQYF.

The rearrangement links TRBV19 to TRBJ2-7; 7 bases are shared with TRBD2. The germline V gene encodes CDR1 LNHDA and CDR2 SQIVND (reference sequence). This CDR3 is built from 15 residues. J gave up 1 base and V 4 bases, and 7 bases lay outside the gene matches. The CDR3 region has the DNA TGTGCCAGTAGTAGAGCGGGGCGCGATTCCTACGAGCAGTACTTC. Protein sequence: CASSRAGRDSYEQYF. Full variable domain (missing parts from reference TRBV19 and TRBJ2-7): DGGITQSPKYLFRKEGQNVTLSCEQNLNHDAMYWYRQDPGQGLRLIYYSQIVNDFQKGDIAEGYSVSREKKESFPLTVTSAQKNPTAFYLCASSRAGRDSYEQYFGPGTRLTVT.

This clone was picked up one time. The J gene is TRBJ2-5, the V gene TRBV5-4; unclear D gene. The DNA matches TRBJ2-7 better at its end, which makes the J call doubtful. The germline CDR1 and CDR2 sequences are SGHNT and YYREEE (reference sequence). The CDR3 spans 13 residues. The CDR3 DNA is TGTGCCAGCAGCTCCATGCTGTCCTACGAGCAGTACTTC. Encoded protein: CASSSMLSYEQYF.

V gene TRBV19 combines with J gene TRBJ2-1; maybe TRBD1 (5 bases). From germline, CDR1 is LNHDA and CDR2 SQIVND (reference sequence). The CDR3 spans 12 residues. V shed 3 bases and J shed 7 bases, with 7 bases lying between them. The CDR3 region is CASSMTENEQFF. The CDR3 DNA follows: TGTGCCAGTAGTATGACAGAGAATGAGCAGTTCTTC.